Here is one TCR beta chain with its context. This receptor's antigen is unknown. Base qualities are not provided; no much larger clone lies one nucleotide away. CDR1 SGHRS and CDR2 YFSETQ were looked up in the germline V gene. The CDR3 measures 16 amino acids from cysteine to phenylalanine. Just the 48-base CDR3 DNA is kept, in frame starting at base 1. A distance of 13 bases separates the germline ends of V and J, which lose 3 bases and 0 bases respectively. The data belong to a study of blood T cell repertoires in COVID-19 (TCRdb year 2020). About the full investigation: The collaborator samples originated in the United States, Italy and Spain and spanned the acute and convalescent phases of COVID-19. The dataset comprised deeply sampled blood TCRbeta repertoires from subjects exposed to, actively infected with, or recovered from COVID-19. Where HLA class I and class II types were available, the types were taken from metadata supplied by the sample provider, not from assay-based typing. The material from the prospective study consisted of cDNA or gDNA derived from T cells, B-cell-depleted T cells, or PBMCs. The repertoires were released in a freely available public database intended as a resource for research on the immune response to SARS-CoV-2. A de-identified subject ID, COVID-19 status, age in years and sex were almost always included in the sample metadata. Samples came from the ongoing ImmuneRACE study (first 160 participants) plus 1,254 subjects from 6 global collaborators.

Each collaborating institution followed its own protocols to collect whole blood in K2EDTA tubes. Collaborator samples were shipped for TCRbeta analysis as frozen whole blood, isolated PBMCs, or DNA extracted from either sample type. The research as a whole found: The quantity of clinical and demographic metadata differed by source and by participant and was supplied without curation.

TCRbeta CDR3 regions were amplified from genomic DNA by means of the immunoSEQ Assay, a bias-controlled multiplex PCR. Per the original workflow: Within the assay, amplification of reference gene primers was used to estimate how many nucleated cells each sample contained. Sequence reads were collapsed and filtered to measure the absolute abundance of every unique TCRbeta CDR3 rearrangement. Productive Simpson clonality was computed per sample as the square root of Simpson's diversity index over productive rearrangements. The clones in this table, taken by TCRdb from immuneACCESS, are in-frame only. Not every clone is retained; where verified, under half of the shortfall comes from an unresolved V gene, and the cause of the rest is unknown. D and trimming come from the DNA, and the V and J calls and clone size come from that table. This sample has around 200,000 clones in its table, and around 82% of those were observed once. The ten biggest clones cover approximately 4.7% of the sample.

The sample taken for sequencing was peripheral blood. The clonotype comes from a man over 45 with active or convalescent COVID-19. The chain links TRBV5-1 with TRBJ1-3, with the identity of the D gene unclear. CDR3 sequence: CASSSGGPFSGNTIYF. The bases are TGCGCCAGCAGCTCCGGCGGGCCCTTCTCTGGAAACACCATATATTTT.